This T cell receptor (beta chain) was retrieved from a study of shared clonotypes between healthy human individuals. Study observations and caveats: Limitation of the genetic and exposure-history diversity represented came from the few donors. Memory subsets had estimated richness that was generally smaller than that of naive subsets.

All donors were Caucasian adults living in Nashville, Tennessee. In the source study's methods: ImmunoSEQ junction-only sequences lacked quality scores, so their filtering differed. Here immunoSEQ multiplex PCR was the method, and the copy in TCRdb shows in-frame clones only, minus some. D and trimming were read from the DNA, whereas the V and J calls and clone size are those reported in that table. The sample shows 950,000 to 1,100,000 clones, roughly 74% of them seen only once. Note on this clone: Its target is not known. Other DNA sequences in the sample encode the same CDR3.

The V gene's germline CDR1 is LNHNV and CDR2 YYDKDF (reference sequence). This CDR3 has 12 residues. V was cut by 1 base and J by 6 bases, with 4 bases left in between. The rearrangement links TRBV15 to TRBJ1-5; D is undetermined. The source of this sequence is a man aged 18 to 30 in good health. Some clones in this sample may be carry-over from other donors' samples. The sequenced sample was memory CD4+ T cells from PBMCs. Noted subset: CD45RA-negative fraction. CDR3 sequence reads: CATSRAGQPQHF. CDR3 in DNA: TGTGCCACCAGCAGAGCGGGTCAGCCCCAGCATTTT.